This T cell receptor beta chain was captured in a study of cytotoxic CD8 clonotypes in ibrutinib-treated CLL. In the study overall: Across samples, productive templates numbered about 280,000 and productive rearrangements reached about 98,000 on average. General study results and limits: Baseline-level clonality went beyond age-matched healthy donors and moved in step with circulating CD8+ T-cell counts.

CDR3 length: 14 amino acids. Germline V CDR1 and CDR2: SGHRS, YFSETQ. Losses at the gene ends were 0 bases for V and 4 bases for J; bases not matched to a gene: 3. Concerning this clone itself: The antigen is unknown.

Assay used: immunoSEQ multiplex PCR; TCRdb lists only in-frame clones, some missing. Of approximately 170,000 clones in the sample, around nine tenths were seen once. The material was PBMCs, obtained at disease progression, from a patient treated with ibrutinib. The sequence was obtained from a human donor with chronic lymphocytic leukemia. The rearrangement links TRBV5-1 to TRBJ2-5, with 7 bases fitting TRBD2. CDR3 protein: CASSLGGSRETQYF. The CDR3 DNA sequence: TGCGCCAGCAGCTTGGGCGGGAGCCGAGAGACCCAGTACTTC.